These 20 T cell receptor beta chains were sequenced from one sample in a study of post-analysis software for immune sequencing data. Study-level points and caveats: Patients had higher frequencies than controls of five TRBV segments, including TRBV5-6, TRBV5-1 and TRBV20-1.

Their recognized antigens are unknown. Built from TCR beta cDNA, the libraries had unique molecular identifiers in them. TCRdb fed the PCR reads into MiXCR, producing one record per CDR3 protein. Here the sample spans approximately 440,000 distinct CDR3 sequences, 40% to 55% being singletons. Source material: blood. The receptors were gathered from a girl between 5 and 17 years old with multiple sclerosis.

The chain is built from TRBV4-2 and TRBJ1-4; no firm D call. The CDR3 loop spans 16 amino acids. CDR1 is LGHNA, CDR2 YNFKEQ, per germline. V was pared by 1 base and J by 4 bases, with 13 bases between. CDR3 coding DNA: TGTGCCAGCAGCCAAGGAGTTCTGGACGGTAATGAAAAACTGTTTTTT. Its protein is CASSQGVLDGNEKLFF.

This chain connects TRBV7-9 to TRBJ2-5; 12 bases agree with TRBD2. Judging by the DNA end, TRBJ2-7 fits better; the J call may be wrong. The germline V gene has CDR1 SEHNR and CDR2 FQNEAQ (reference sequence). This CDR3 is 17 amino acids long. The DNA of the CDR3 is TGTGCCAGCAGCAGGGCACTGACTAGCGGGGGTTCCTACGAGCAGTACTTC. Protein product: CASSRALTSGGSYEQYF.

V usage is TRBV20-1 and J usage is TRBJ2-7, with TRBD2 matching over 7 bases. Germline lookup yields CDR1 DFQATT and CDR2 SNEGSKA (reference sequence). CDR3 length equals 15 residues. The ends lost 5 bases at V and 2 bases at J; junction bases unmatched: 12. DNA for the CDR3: TGCAGTGCTTCCTCTTTGACTAGCCGAGCCTACGAGCAGTACTTC. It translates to CSASSLTSRAYEQYF.

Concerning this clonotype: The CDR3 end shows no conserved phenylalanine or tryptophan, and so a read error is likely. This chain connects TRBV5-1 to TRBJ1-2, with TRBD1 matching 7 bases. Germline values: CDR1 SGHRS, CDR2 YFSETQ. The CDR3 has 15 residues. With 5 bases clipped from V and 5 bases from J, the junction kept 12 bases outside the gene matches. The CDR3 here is CASRPGDSLLYGYTC. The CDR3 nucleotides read TGCGCCAGCAGGCCTGGGGACAGCCTCTTATATGGCTACACCTGC.

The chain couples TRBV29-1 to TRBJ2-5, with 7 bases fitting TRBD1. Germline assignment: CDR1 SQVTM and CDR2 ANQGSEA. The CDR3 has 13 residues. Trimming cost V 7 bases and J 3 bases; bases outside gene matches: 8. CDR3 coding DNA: TGCAGCGCCGCCGGGACAGCGAAAGAGACCCAGTACTTC. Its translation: CSAAGTAKETQYF.

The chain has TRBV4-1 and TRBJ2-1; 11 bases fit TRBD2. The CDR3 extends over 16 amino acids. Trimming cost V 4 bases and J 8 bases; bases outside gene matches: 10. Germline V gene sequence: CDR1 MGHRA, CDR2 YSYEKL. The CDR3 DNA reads TGCGCCAGCAGCCCCAGGGGGACTAGCGGATGGGATGAGCAGTTCTTC. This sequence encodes CASSPRGTSGWDEQFF.

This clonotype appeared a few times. The CDR3 is CASTRYNEQFF. The CDR3 DNA is TGTGCCAGCACCCGATACAATGAGCAGTTCTTC. This sequence joins TRBV6-5 and TRBJ2-1; no definite D call. The CDR3 runs 11 residues. Germline V gives CDR1 MNHEY, CDR2 SVGAGI. The V and J ends lost 7 bases and 4 bases respectively, with 5 bases between them.

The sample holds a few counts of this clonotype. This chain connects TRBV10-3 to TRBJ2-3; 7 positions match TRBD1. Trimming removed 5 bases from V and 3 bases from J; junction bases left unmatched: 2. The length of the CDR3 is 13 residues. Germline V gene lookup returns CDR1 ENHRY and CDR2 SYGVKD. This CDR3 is CAISSGQTDTQYF. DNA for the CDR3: TGTGCCATCAGTTCGGGACAGACAGATACGCAGTATTTT.

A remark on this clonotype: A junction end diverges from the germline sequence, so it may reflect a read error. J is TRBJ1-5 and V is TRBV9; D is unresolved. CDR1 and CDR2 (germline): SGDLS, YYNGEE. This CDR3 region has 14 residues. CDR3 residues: CAGSVAQVDGPQHF. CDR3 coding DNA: TGTGCCGGCAGCGTAGCTCAGGTTGATGGGCCCCAGCATTTT.

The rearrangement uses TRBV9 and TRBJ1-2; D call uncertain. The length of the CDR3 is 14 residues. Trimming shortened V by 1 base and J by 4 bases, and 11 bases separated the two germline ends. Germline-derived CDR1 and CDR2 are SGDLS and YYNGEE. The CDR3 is CASSVNQEIYGYTF. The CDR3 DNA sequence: TGTGCCAGCAGCGTAAACCAGGAGATCTATGGCTACACCTTC.

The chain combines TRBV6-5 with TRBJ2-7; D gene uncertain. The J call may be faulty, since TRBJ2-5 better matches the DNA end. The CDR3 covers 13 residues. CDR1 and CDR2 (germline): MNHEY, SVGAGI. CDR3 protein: CASSYPSPETQYF. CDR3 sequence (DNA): TGTGCCAGCAGTTACCCCTCCCCGGAGACCCAGTACTTC.

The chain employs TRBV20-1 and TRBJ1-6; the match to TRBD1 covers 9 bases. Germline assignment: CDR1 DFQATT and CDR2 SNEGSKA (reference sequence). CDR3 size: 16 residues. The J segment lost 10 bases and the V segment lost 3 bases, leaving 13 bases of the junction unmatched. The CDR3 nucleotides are TGCAGTGCTAGTTGTCCCGGGACAGGGCTAAACTCACCCCTCCACTTT. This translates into CSASCPGTGLNSPLHF.

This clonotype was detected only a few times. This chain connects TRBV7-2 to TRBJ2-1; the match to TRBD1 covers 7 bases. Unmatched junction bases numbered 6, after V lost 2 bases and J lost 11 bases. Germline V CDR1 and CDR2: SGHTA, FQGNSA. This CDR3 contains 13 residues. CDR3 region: CASSLSGGKKQFF. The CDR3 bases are TGTGCCAGCAGCTTATCAGGGGGTAAGAAGCAGTTCTTC.

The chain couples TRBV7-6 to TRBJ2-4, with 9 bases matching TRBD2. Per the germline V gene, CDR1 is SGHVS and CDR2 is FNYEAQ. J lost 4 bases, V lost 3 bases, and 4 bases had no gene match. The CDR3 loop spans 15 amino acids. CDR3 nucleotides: TGTGCCAGCAGCTTTTCTAGCGGGGAGAAAAACATTCAGTACTTC. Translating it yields CASSFSSGEKNIQYF.

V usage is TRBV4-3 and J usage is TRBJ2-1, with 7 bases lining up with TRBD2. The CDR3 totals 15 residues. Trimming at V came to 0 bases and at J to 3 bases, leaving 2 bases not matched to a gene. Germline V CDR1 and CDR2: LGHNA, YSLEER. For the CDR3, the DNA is TGCGCCAGCAGCCAAGAACTAGCGCACTACAATGAGCAGTTCTTC. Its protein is CASSQELAHYNEQFF.

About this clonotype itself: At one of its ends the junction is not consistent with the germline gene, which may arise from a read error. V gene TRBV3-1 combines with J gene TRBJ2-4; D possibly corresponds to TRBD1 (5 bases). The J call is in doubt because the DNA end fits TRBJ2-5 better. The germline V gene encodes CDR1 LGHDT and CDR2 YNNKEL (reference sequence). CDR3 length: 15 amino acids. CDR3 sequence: CASSQGESSQETQYF. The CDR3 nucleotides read TGCGCCAGCAGCCAAGGGGAAAGCTCCCAAGAGACCCAGTACTTC.

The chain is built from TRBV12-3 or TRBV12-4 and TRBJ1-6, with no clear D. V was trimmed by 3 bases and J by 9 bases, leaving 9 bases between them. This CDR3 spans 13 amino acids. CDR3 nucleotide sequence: TGTGCCAGCAGTTTTCGTCTTGGTTCACCCCTCCACTTT. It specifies CASSFRLGSPLHF.

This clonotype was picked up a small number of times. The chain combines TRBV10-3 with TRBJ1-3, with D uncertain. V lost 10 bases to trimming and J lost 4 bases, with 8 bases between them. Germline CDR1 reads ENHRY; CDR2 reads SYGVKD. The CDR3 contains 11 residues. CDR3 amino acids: CATGTGNTIYF. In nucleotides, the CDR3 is TGTGCCACTGGAACGGGAAACACCATATATTTT.

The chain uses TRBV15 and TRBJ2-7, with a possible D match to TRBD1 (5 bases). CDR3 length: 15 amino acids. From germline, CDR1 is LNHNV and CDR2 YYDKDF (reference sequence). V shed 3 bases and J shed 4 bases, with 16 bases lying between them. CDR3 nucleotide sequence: TGTGCCACCAGCAGCCACCTAGGGGAAGCTTACGAGCAGTACTTC. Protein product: CATSSHLGEAYEQYF.

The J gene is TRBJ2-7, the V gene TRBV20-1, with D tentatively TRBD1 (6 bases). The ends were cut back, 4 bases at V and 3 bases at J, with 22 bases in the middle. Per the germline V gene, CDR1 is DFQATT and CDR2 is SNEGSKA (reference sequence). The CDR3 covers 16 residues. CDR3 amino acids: CSAKPPRTAFGYEQYF. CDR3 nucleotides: TGCAGTGCTAAACCCCCGAGGACAGCTTTTGGCTACGAGCAGTACTTC.